This TCR beta chain was retrieved from a study of identical twins. V lost 6 bases and J lost 8; bases outside the gene matches: 10. The CDR3 consists of 15 residues. TCRdb redid the calling of the 5' RACE reads with MiXCR, one entry per CDR3 protein. The profile covers 350,000 to 450,000 distinct CDR3 sequences, with about 18% appearing a single time and 12% taken by the ten largest. This sequence originates from a man in his forties or fifties in good health. Sequenced sample: naive T cells sorted from blood. The V and J genes are TRBV12-3 or TRBV12-4 and TRBJ1-6, with 7 bases aligning to TRBD1. The DNA of the CDR3 is TGTGCCAGCAGACCCGGGCAGGGGGGATATTCACCCCTCCACTTT. It specifies CASRPGQGGYSPLHF.